The 6 T cell receptor beta chains reported below all come from one sample, sequenced in a study of response to subunit inactivated influenza vaccine. TCRdb processed the RT-PCR reads anew with MiXCR; each CDR3 protein has one entry. The sample records about 780,000 distinct CDR3 sequences, roughly 20% being singletons. Sequences were derived from PBMCs from blood, sampled approximately 5 days after vaccination. Receptor source: a man aged 50 to 60 who received an inactivated influenza vaccine.

This clonotype was seen at least ten times. The V and J genes are TRBV29-1 and TRBJ2-7; D is perhaps TRBD1 or TRBD2 (6 bases each). CDR1 and CDR2 (germline): SQVTM, ANQGSEA. V was trimmed by 1 base and J by 3 bases, leaving 10 bases between them. The CDR3 totals 13 residues. The CDR3 nucleotides read TGCAGCGTTGAAGTCAGGGGAGGCTACGAGCAGTACTTC. Protein sequence: CSVEVRGGYEQYF.

Remarks on this clonotype: No conserved phenylalanine or tryptophan is present at the end of the CDR3, so a read error is the likely explanation. The chain has TRBV4-2 and TRBJ2-5; a weak D match, TRBD2 (5 bases). V was clipped by 0 bases and J by 5 bases, with 19 bases between them. Germline loops: CDR1 LGHNA, CDR2 YNFKEQ. The CDR3 is 17 amino acids. The CDR3: CASSQDHWASGGETQYY. Here the CDR3 DNA reads TGTGCCAGCAGCCAAGATCACTGGGCGAGCGGCGGGGAGACCCAGTACTAC.

This clonotype was observed a few times. This chain connects TRBV20-1 to TRBJ1-6; tentative D call: TRBD1 (6 bases). Germline loops: CDR1 DFQATT, CDR2 SNEGSKA (reference sequence). This CDR3 is built from 15 residues. V was clipped by 6 bases and J by 10 bases, with 22 bases between them. The DNA of the CDR3 is TGCAGTGCCAAAAGCCAGGGGCGCCCGGGGTCACCCCTCCACTTT. The encoded protein is CSAKSQGRPGSPLHF.

This sequence joins TRBV12-3 or TRBV12-4 and TRBJ2-1, with a tentative D call TRBD2 (6 bases). This CDR3 region has 15 residues. V was cut by 3 bases and J by 3 bases, with 12 bases left in between. CDR3 nucleotide sequence: TGTGCCAGCAGTTTTGGAGGGGTGGGCTACAATGAGCAGTTCTTC. This gives the protein CASSFGGVGYNEQFF.

The chain combines TRBV15 with TRBJ2-1, with 13 bases lining up with TRBD2. The germline V gene has CDR1 LNHNV and CDR2 YYDKDF (reference sequence). Trimming cost V 7 bases and J 9 bases; bases outside gene matches: 9. CDR3 length: 15 residues. This CDR3 is CATTPGLAGPGEQFF. The CDR3, as DNA: TGTGCCACCACCCCGGGACTAGCGGGACCGGGTGAGCAGTTCTTC.

The chain employs TRBV10-3 and TRBJ1-1; D is uncertain. Germline V lookup: CDR1 ENHRY, CDR2 SYGVKD. This CDR3 contains 12 residues. The ends were cut back, 3 bases at V and 2 bases at J, with 4 bases in the middle. The CDR3 loop is CAISEINTEAFF. CDR3 in DNA: TGTGCCATCAGTGAAATAAACACTGAAGCTTTCTTT.